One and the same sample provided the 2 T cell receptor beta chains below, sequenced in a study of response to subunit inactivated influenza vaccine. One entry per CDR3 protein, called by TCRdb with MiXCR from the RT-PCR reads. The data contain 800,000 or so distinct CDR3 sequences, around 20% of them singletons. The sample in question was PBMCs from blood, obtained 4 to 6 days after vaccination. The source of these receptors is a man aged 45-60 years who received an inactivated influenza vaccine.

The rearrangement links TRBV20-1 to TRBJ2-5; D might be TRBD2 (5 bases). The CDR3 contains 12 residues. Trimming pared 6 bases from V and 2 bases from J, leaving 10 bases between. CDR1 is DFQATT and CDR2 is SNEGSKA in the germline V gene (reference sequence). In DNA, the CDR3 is TGCAGTGCCGGGGTCGAGCAAGAGACCCAGTACTTC. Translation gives CSAGVEQETQYF.

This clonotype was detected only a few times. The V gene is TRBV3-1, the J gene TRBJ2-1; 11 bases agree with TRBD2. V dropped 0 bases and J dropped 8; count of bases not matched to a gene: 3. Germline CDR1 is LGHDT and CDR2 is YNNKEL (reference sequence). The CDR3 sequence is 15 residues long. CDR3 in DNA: TGTGCCAGCAGCCAAGAGGGTAGCGGGGGGGATGAGCAGTTCTTC. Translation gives CASSQEGSGGDEQFF.